This T cell receptor beta chain comes out of a study of PD-L1 blockade in urothelial cancer. What went into each PCR as a spike was synthetic TCR analog templates. Measured with immunoSEQ multiplex PCR; TCRdb has only the in-frame clones, and not every one. Of more than 90,000 clones listed, around 87% are singletons. The ends lost 5 bases at V and 0 bases at J; junction bases unmatched: 3. The germline CDR1 and CDR2 sequences are LNHDA and SQIVND (reference sequence). This CDR3 comprises 14 residues. Time point: pretreatment peripheral blood. Diagnoses among patients were locally advanced or metastatic urothelial carcinoma. For each patient, 1 to 8 samples were obtained, pretreatment and on-treatment.

The rearrangement joins TRBV19 to TRBJ1-2, with TRBD1 matching 7 bases. The sample in question was PBMCs, obtained around atezolizumab (anti-PD-L1) treatment. The sequence was collected from a man aged 60 to 75 with urothelial cancer. CDR3 sequence reads: CASSVGTANYGYTF. The DNA of the CDR3 is TGTGCCAGTAGTGTTGGGACAGCTAACTATGGCTACACCTTC. Looking up the rest from reference TRBV19 and TRBJ1-2 gives the full variable domain: DGGITQSPKYLFRKEGQNVTLSCEQNLNHDAMYWYRQDPGQGLRLIYYSQIVNDFQKGDIAEGYSVSREKKESFPLTVTSAQKNPTAFYLCASSVGTANYGYTFGSGTRLTVV.